These 24 T cell receptor beta chains came from one sample sequenced in a study of blood T cell repertoires in COVID-19 (dated by TCRdb to the early 2020s). Libraries were made using the immunoSEQ multiplex PCR assay. The table was pulled from immuneACCESS by TCRdb, which kept in-frame rearrangements only. Such tables lose some clones; where checked, under half of the loss comes from unresolved V genes, and the rest has no known cause. The sample contains around 57,000 clones, 75% to 90% of them found a single time. Around 3.2% of the sample is taken by the ten largest. The sequencing sample was made of peripheral blood. The receptors derive from a human donor in a cohort sampled during active COVID-19.

The rearrangement joins TRBV7-2 to TRBJ2-2; unclear D gene. CDR3 size: 12 residues. The V end was cut by 5 bases, the J end by 5 bases, with 6 bases between. Germline V gene sequence: CDR1 SGHTA, CDR2 FQGNSA. The CDR3 DNA reads as TGTGCCAGCAGCCCGACTACCGGGGAGCTGTTTTTT. It encodes CASSPTTGELFF.

This chain joins TRBV12-5 and TRBJ1-5; D unresolved. Trimming took 5 bases from V and 0 from J, leaving 11 bases between them. Germline lookup yields CDR1 LGHNT and CDR2 FRNRAP. This CDR3 is 15 amino acids long. CDR3 nucleotide sequence: TGTGCTAGTGGTGGAGACGTTTATAGCAATCAGCCCCAGCATTTT. Amino acid sequence: CASGGDVYSNQPQHF.

This clone was recorded once. This rearrangement joins TRBV15 to TRBJ1-3; maybe TRBD1 (6 bases). This CDR3 spans 14 amino acids. CDR1 LNHNV and CDR2 YYDKDF come from the germline V gene (reference sequence). V lost 8 bases to trimming and J lost 0 bases, with 11 bases between them. Written as DNA, the CDR3 is TGTGCCACCGCTACAGGGTTCTCTGGAAACACCATATATTTT. Its protein product is CATATGFSGNTIYF.

V and J are TRBV19 and TRBJ2-7, with a possible D match to TRBD2 (5 bases). V was pared by 2 bases and J by 7 bases, with 18 bases between. CDR3 length: 15 amino acids. Germline V gene sequence: CDR1 LNHDA, CDR2 SQIVND (reference sequence). This CDR3 reads CASSITGSASVEQYF. The CDR3 DNA is TGTGCCAGTAGTATAACTGGGAGCGCTTCAGTTGAGCAGTACTTC. The full variable domain, its missing parts supplied by reference TRBV19 and TRBJ2-7, is DGGITQSPKYLFRKEGQNVTLSCEQNLNHDAMYWYRQDPGQGLRLIYYSQIVNDFQKGDIAEGYSVSREKKESFPLTVTSAQKNPTAFYLCASSITGSASVEQYFGPGTRLTVT.

This clone was observed a few times. The chain joins TRBV10-3 to TRBJ2-2; the D is unclear. The V gene's germline CDR1 is ENHRY and CDR2 SYGVKD. V was trimmed by 3 bases and J by 3 bases, leaving 8 bases between them. The CDR3 totals 14 residues. CDR3 nucleotides: TGTGCCATCAGTGACAGAATATACACCGGGGAGCTGTTTTTT. Translating it yields CAISDRIYTGELFF.

The chain couples TRBV19 to TRBJ2-2, with a tentative D call TRBD1 (5 bases). The germline CDR1 and CDR2 sequences are LNHDA and SQIVND (reference sequence). The CDR3 consists of 13 residues. Trimming pared 1 base from V and 13 bases from J, leaving 13 bases between. Here the CDR3 reads CASSIGLTDGLFF. In DNA form, the CDR3 reads TGTGCCAGTAGTATAGGCCTGACAGACGGGCTGTTTTTT. Complete variable domain (other parts from reference TRBV19 and TRBJ2-2): DGGITQSPKYLFRKEGQNVTLSCEQNLNHDAMYWYRQDPGQGLRLIYYSQIVNDFQKGDIAEGYSVSREKKESFPLTVTSAQKNPTAFYLCASSIGLTDGLFFGEGSRLTVL.

V and J are TRBV7-2 and TRBJ2-1; TRBD2 matches 11 bases. V trimming: 6 bases; J trimming: 4 bases; junction bases outside the gene matches: 8. Germline V gene data show CDR1 as SGHTA and CDR2 as FQGNSA. The CDR3 is 16 residues long. CDR3 sequence reads: CASRNPGLAAYNEQFF. CDR3 nucleotide sequence: TGTGCCAGCAGAAATCCGGGACTAGCGGCGTACAATGAGCAGTTCTTC.

The rearrangement uses TRBV12-3 or TRBV12-4 and TRBJ1-3; D perhaps matches TRBD1 (5 bases). V was clipped by 9 bases and J by 1 base, with 7 bases between them. The CDR3 runs to 12 residues. The CDR3 nucleotides are TGTGCCAGTAGGGGATCTGGAAACACCATATATTTT. This encodes CASRGSGNTIYF.

The CDR3 protein is CASVRTGEVKYF. CDR3 nucleotide sequence: TGTGCCAGCGTAAGGACAGGGGAGGTGAAGTACTTC. The V call is TRBV24-1, the J call TRBJ2-7; 9 positions match TRBD1. Germline V gene lookup returns CDR1 KGHDR and CDR2 SFDVKD. The CDR3 sequence is 12 residues long. V lost 11 bases, J lost 11 bases, and 12 bases stayed unmatched.

The genes are TRBV6-5 and TRBJ1-1; perhaps TRBD1 as D (6 bases). The germline V gene has CDR1 MNHEY and CDR2 SVGAGI. V was shortened by 8 bases and J by 5 bases, with 18 bases between the two germline ends. The CDR3 is made up of 14 amino acids. This CDR3 reads CASRTRGGFTEAFF. As DNA, the CDR3 is TGTGCCAGCCGAACCAGGGGAGGGTTTACTGAAGCTTTCTTT.

V is TRBV7-9 and J is TRBJ2-3; 8 positions match TRBD1. Germline assignment: CDR1 SEHNR and CDR2 FQNEAQ (reference sequence). The CDR3 consists of 15 residues. With V trimmed by 8 bases and J by 1 base, 8 bases remained unmatched. The CDR3 nucleotides read TGTGCCAGCTTCAGGGGGCGCGATGGCACAGATACGCAGTATTTT. It specifies CASFRGRDGTDTQYF. The complete variable domain, with remaining parts taken from reference TRBV7-9 and TRBJ2-3, reads DTGVSQNPRHKITKRGQNVTFRCDPISEHNRLYWYRQTLGQGPEFLTYFQNEAQLEKSRLLSDRFSAERPKGSFSTLEIQRTEQGDSAMYLCASFRGRDGTDTQYFGPGTRLTVL.

The chain carries TRBV18 and TRBJ1-1, with TRBD1 identical over 8 bases. V trimming: 3 bases; J trimming: 4 bases; junction bases outside the gene matches: 7. Germline-derived CDR1 and CDR2 are KGHSH and LQKENI. This CDR3 is 15 amino acids long. This CDR3 is CASSPYQGAGTEAFF. CDR3 coding DNA: TGTGCCAGCTCACCTTATCAGGGGGCAGGCACTGAAGCTTTCTTT. The entire variable domain, with the rest obtained from reference TRBV18 and TRBJ1-1, is as follows: NAGVMQNPRHLVRRRGQEARLRCSPMKGHSHVYWYRQLPEEGLKFMVYLQKENIIDESGMPKERFSAEFPKEGPSILRIQQVVRGDSAAYFCASSPYQGAGTEAFFGQGTRLTVV.

This clone was seen a single time. The V and J genes are TRBV4-1 and TRBJ1-2; 8 nucleotides match TRBD1. CDR1 is MGHRA, CDR2 YSYEKL, per germline. J lost 8 bases, V lost 1 base, and 9 bases had no gene match. This CDR3 region has 15 residues. The CDR3 nucleotides read TGCGCCAGCAGCCAAGGAGCCAGGGGGCGTGAGGGCTACACCTTC. Amino acid sequence: CASSQGARGREGYTF.

CDR3 nucleotide sequence: TGTGCCACCAGTGATCATACCGGGTCCTCCTACAATGAGCAGTTCTTC. Encoded protein: CATSDHTGSSYNEQFF. This chain uses TRBV24-1 with TRBJ2-1; D is ambiguous. V lost 3 bases, J lost 0 bases, and 11 bases lay in between. The CDR3 has 16 residues. Germline CDR1 reads KGHDR; CDR2 reads SFDVKD.

The V and J genes are TRBV7-9 and TRBJ2-5; D is unclear. Trimming removed 0 bases at V and 5 bases at J, with 4 bases between. The CDR3 extends over 12 amino acids. Per the germline V gene, CDR1 is SEHNR and CDR2 is FQNEAQ (reference sequence). DNA for the CDR3: TGTGCCAGCAGCTTAGCGAGCGAGACCCAGTACTTC. The encoded protein is CASSLASETQYF.

The chain links TRBV5-1 to TRBJ1-1; maybe TRBD1 (6 bases). The length of the CDR3 is 15 residues. The ends were cut back, 4 bases at V and 5 bases at J, with 18 bases in the middle. The germline gives CDR1 SGHRS, CDR2 YFSETQ. The CDR3 DNA sequence: TGCGCCAGCAGCCTACTAACGACAGGCGGGACTGAAGCTTTCTTT. This sequence encodes CASSLLTTGGTEAFF.

The V gene is TRBV29-1, the J gene TRBJ1-1; D is undetermined. CDR1 and CDR2 (germline): SQVTM, ANQGSEA. Trimming stripped 5 bases from V and 3 bases from J, with 10 bases between. This CDR3 is built from 12 residues. The DNA for the CDR3 is TGCAGCGTTCGTGTGAGTGACACTGAAGCTTTCTTT. This sequence encodes CSVRVSDTEAFF.

V gene TRBV7-3 combines with J gene TRBJ2-1; 10 bases fit TRBD1. J was trimmed by 7 bases and V by 5 bases; bases with no gene match: 8. CDR1 and CDR2 (germline): SGHTA, FQGTGA. This CDR3 has 15 residues. CDR3 protein: CASSARTGGQNEQFF. CDR3 nucleotides: TGTGCCAGCAGCGCACGGACAGGGGGTCAGAATGAGCAGTTCTTC.

J is TRBJ2-7 and V is TRBV27, with TRBD1 matching 7 bases. This CDR3 comprises 14 residues. Germline CDR1 MNHEY, CDR2 SMNVEV (reference sequence). After removal of 6 bases from V and 3 bases from J, the junction contained 8 bases not matched to a gene. The CDR3 region is CASSLTGTYYEQYF. The CDR3 DNA follows: TGTGCCAGCAGCCTGACAGGGACCTACTACGAGCAGTACTTC.

The chain joins TRBV3-1 (or the pseudogene TRBV3-2) to TRBJ1-2; D may be TRBD1 (5 bases). Trimming pared 1 base from V and 8 bases from J, leaving 14 bases between. The CDR3 is made up of 14 amino acids. Per the germline V gene, CDR1 is LGHDT and CDR2 is YNNKEL (reference sequence). CDR3 sequence (DNA): TGTGCCAGCAGCCAAGGGTCGACAGCGATGGGCTACACCTTC. Translated: CASSQGSTAMGYTF.

The chain recombines TRBV5-1 with TRBJ1-1; D is unclear. The CDR3 runs to 14 residues. Looked up from germline, CDR1 is SGHRS and CDR2 is YFSETQ. The germline V and J ends were trimmed by 6 bases and 1 base, with 13 bases remaining between them. The CDR3 here is CASTIDGRNTEAFF. The CDR3 coding sequence is TGCGCCAGCACCATTGACGGGAGGAACACTGAAGCTTTCTTT.

This clone has more than one count but fewer than ten. The chain employs TRBV18 and TRBJ2-1; tentatively, D is TRBD2 (5 bases). There are 13 residues in the CDR3. Trimming shortened V by 2 bases and J by 3 bases, and 5 bases separated the two germline ends. CDR1 KGHSH and CDR2 LQKENI come from the germline V gene. The CDR3 is CASSPAGYNEQFF. The CDR3 coding sequence is TGTGCCAGCTCACCAGCGGGCTACAATGAGCAGTTCTTC.

The CDR3 spells CASSLGQGLPSGANVLTF. CDR3 bases: TGTGCCAGCAGCTTAGGACAGGGTCTACCCTCTGGGGCCAACGTCCTGACTTTC. The J gene is TRBJ2-6, the V gene TRBV7-9, with 7 bases fitting TRBD1. This CDR3 region has 18 residues. Germline CDR1 reads SEHNR; CDR2 reads FQNEAQ (reference sequence). V dropped 1 base and J dropped 0; count of bases not matched to a gene: 6. Full variable domain (missing parts from reference TRBV7-9 and TRBJ2-6): DTGVSQNPRHKITKRGQNVTFRCDPISEHNRLYWYRQTLGQGPEFLTYFQNEAQLEKSRLLSDRFSAERPKGSFSTLEIQRTEQGDSAMYLCASSLGQGLPSGANVLTFGAGSRLTVL.

J is TRBJ2-7 and V is TRBV6-5; TRBD2 aligns across 8 bases. Trimming took 0 bases from V and 4 from J; bases not matched to a gene: 5. This CDR3 has 15 residues. Germline CDR1 is MNHEY and CDR2 is SVGAGI. The CDR3 here is CASSYSIGGGYEQYF. CDR3 nucleotide sequence: TGTGCCAGCAGTTACTCGATTGGCGGGGGGTACGAGCAGTACTTC.